This TCR beta chain was retrieved from a study of vaccination effects on CD4 cells after COVID-19. V shed 0 bases, J shed 10 bases, and the junction held 0 bases outside the gene matches. The length of the CDR3 is 12 residues. Per germline, CDR1 LGHDT and CDR2 YNNKEL (reference sequence). Here immunoSEQ multiplex PCR was the method, and the copy in TCRdb shows in-frame clones only, minus some. The profile covers 71,000 or so clones, with roughly 70% appearing a single time and less than 5% taken by the ten largest. In regard to this clone: Its antigen remains unidentified.

Antigen-specific CD4+ T cell clonotypes were called by their expansion after viral peptide-pool culture in ViraFEST. A roughly ten-day culture period preceded the isolation of CD4+ T cells. Absence of prior SARS-CoV-2 infection characterized the vaccine recipients, who showed negative nucleocapsid antibodies. Half of the medium was exchanged for IL-2 medium on both days 3 and 7. Study-level results: The study, lacking early post-infection timepoints, had few convalescent patients.

The material was CD4+ T cells from PBMCs cultured with HCoV-OC43 spike peptides, obtained before COVID-19 vaccination. Subset: HCoV-OC43 spike overlapping peptide pool stimulation. The chain combines TRBV3-1 (or the pseudogene TRBV3-2) with TRBJ1-1, with 9 bases matching TRBD1. The clonotype was recovered from a human donor who received a COVID-19 vaccine. The CDR3 is CASSQEGQGAFF. CDR3 DNA sequence: TGTGCCAGCAGCCAAGAGGGACAGGGAGCTTTCTTT.